These 2 T cell receptor beta chains originate from one sample sequenced in a study of T cell responses to AZD1222 COVID-19 vaccine (dated by TCRdb to 2020 to 2022). The time point tag for this specimen amounts to: about 28 days (+/-7) after the second vaccine dose. Library preparation employed the immunoSEQ multiplex PCR assay. The immuneACCESS repertoire file appears here via TCRdb, limited to in-frame rearrangements. These files lack a portion of the clones; in checked studies, under half of the deficit traces to unresolved V genes, and the cause of the others is not known. This sample holds about 75,000 clones; roughly 91% were observed only once. The biggest ten clones account for roughly 18% of the sample. Specimen: peripheral blood, collected 28 days after the second AZD1222 dose. Receptors were obtained from an adult who received the AZD1222 COVID-19 vaccine.

V usage is TRBV25-1 and J usage is TRBJ2-7; D might be TRBD2 (6 bases). The CDR3 length is 13 residues. Germline V gives CDR1 MGHDK, CDR2 SYGVNS. V lost 2 bases to trimming and J lost 2 bases, with 7 bases between them. The CDR3 region is CASSEAGTYEQYF. In nucleotides, the CDR3 is TGTGCCAGCAGTGAAGCGGGGACCTACGAGCAGTACTTC.

The chain combines TRBV15 with TRBJ2-3; D possibly uses TRBD1 or TRBD2 (5 bases each). The CDR3 is made up of 15 amino acids. With 0 bases removed from V and 0 bases from J, the gap between germline ends came to 7 bases. Germline CDR1 reads LNHNV; CDR2 reads YYDKDF (reference sequence). CDR3: CATSRDRGSTDTQYF. The CDR3 region has the DNA TGTGCCACCAGCAGAGATCGGGGCAGCACAGATACGCAGTATTTT.